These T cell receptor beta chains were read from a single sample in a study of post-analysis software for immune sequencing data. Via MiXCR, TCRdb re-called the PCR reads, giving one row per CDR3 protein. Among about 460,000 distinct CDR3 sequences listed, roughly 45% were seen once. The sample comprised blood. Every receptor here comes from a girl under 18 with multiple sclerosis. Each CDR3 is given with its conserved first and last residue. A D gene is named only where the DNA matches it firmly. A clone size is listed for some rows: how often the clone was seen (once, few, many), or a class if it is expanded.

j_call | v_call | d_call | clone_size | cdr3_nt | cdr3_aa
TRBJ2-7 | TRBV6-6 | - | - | TGTGCCAGCAAGACAAAAGCCTACGAGCAGTACTTC | CASKTKAYEQYF
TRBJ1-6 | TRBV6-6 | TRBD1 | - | TGTGCCAGCCGGGTCAGGGGGCAAAATTCACCCCTCCACTTT | CASRVRGQNSPLHF
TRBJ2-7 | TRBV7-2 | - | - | TGTGCCAGCAGCAACGGGGGTAACAACGAGCAGTACTTC | CASSNGGNNEQYF
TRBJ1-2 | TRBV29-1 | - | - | TGCAGCGTTGCCGAATTGGACGTTGGCTACACCTTC | CSVAELDVGYTF
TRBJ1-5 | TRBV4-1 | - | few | TGCGCCAGCAGCCAAGATCGGGAGGGTCTGGAGCCCCAGCATTTT | CASSQDREGLEPQHF
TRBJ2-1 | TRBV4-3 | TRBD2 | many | TGCGCCAGCAGCCAAGATCGGGCGTTAGGAGCGGGAGGCTCCTCGTACAATGAGCAGTTCTTC | CASSQDRALGAGGSSYNEQFF
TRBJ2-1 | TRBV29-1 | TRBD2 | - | TGCAGCGTACAACTAGCGGGAAGGTACAATGAGCAGTTCTTC | CSVQLAGRYNEQFF
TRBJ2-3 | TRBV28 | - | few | TGTGCCAGCACCTCCACTCCCGTGGGAGCAGATACGCAGTATTTT | CASTSTPVGADTQYF
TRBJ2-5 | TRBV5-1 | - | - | TGCGCCAGCAGCTTCGGCGAGGGGTGGGAGACCCAGTACTTC | CASSFGEGWETQYF
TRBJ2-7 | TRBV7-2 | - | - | TGTGCCAGCAGCTTAGAAGCGGGTTACAATGAGCAGTACTTC | CASSLEAGYNEQYF
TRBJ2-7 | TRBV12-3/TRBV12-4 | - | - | - | CASSFLESPYEQYF
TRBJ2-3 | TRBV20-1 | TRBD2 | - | TGCAGTGCTAGCAGCGGGAGGGGGGGCACAGATACGCAGTATTTT | CSASSGRGGTDTQYF
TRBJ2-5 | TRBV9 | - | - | TGTGCCAGCAGCGGAGAAGTCCTGGAGGAGACCCAGTACTTC | CASSGEVLEETQYF
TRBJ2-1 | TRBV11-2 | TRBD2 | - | TGTGCCAGCAGCCGATCTAGCGGGACCACCTACAATGAGCAGTTCTTC | CASSRSSGTTYNEQFF
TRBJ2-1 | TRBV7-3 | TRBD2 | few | TGTGCCAGCAGCTTAAATAGCGGGAGGGCCGACGCTGAGCAGTTCTTC | CASSLNSGRADAEQFF
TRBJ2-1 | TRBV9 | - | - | TGTGCCAGCAGCGCGCCGGGTGAGCAGTTCTTC | CASSAPGEQFF
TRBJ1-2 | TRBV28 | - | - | TGTGCCAGCAACCCCACCGGGGGGCATGGCTACACCTTC | CASNPTGGHGYTF
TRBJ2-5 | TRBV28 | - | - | TGTGCCGGCAGTTTCGTCGGGAGCCGAGGGGAGACCCAGTACTTC | CAGSFVGSRGETQYF
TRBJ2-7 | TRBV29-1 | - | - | TGCAGCGTTGAATTGGGCGCGGGGCGCAGGACTACCTACGAGCAGTACTTC | CSVELGAGRRTTYEQYF
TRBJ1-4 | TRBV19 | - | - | TGTGCCAGTTCATCATCAGTGGCGGAAAAACTGTTTTTT | CASSSSVAEKLFF
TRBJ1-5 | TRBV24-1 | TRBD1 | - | TGTGCCACCAGTACCGGGACAGGGGGCATTGGGATCAATCAGCCCCAGCATTTT | CATSTGTGGIGINQPQHF
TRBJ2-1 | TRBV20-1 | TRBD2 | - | TGCAGTGCTAGAGGACCGGGACTAGGGGTCAATGAGCAGTTCTTC | CSARGPGLGVNEQFF
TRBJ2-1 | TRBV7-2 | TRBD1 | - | TGTGCCAGCAGCTTAGGGGGACAGGGGTTTAACAATGAGCAGTTCTTC | CASSLGGQGFNNEQFF
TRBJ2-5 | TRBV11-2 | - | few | TGTGCCAGCAGCTGGACACTTCAAGAGACCCAGTACTTC | CASSWTLQETQYF
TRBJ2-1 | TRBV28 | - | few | TGTGCCAGCAGTTTGAGACTGACCTACAATGAGCAGTTCTTC | CASSLRLTYNEQFF
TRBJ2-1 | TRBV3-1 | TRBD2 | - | TGTGCCAGCAGCCGACTAGCGGGAGGGCCTGAGCAGTTCTTC | CASSRLAGGPEQFF
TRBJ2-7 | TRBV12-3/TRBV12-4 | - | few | TGTGCCAGCAGTTTATTCCCTGGTACCCAGTACTTC | CASSLFPGTQYF
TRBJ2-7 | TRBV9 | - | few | TGTGCCAGCAGCGTAGGAGGGCAGGCCCCCTACGAGCAGTACTTC | CASSVGGQAPYEQYF
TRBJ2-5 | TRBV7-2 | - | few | TGTGCCAGCAGCGTAGGGGCCTTACAAGAGACCCAGTACTTC | CASSVGALQETQYF
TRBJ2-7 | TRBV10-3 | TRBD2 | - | TGTGCCATCTCGACTAGCGGTTACTACGAGCAGTACTTC | CAISTSGYYEQYF
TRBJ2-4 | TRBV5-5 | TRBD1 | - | TGTGCCAGCAGCTTTCTAAGGGACAGGACCAAAAACATTCAGTACTTC | CASSFLRDRTKNIQYF
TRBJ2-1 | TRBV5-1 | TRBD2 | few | TGCGCCAGCAGCCCAAGTACTAGCGGTTACAATGAGCAGTTCTTC | CASSPSTSGYNEQFF
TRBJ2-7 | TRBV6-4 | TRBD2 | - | TGTGCCAGCAGTGAACTAGCGGGAAGCGACGAGCAGTACTTC | CASSELAGSDEQYF
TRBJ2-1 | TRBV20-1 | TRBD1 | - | TGCAGGGCCTGGGACAGGGTAAATGAGCAGTTCTTC | CRAWDRVNEQFF
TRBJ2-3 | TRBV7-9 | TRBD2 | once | TGTGCCAGCAGCACTAGCGGAGGGACAGATACGCAGTATTTT | CASSTSGGTDTQYF
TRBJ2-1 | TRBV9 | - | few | TGTGCCAGCAGCGTAGGTCCGGGTCCGAGCTCCTACAATGAGCAGTTCTTC | CASSVGPGPSSYNEQFF
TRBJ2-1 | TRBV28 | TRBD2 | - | TGTGCCCTTCGAGCGGGAGGGCCTCGCAATGAGCAGTTCTTC | CALRAGGPRNEQFF
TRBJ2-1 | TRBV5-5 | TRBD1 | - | TGTGCCAGCAGCCCGGGGACAGGGGGATCGTACAATGAGCAGTTCTTC | CASSPGTGGSYNEQFF
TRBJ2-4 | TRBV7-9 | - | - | TGTGCCAGCAGCTATAAGGAGGGTGGTCGCGAACAGTACTTC | CASSYKEGGREQYF
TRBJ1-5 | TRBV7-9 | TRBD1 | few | TGTGCCAGCAGCTTGGGTGTGCCCCGGTCGGACAGGGGTATCCATCAGCCCCAGCATTTT | CASSLGVPRSDRGIHQPQHF
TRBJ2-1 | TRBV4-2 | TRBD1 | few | TGTGCCAGCAGCCAAGAAGGGGGACAGGGACACAATGAGCAGTTCTTC | CASSQEGGQGHNEQFF
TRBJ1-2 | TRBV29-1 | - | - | TGCAGCGTGCTGCTGGACAGCCGCTGGGAGGGGTATGGCTACACCTTC | CSVLLDSRWEGYGYTF
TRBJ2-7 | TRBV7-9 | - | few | TGTGCCAGCAGCGGGGGAGCCTACGAGCAGTACTTC | CASSGGAYEQYF
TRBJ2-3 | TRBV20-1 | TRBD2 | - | TGCAGTGCCTTAACTAGCGGTGGCACAGATACGCAGTATTTT | CSALTSGGTDTQYF
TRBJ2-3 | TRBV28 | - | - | TGTGCCAGCAGTTCCGGGACAAACACAGATACGCAGTATTTT | CASSSGTNTDTQYF
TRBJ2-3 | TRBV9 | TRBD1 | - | TGTGCCAGCTCGGTGCAGGGGGCGCGTAAAACAGATACGCAGTATTTT | CASSVQGARKTDTQYF
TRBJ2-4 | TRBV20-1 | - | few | TGCAGTGCTGAGCGAGGGAACATTCAGTACTTC | CSAERGNIQYF
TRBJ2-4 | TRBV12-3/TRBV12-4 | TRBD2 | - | TGTGCCAGCAGTTTGGATCGGGAGGGCCGGAGGGAGCAGTACTTC | CASSLDREGRREQYF